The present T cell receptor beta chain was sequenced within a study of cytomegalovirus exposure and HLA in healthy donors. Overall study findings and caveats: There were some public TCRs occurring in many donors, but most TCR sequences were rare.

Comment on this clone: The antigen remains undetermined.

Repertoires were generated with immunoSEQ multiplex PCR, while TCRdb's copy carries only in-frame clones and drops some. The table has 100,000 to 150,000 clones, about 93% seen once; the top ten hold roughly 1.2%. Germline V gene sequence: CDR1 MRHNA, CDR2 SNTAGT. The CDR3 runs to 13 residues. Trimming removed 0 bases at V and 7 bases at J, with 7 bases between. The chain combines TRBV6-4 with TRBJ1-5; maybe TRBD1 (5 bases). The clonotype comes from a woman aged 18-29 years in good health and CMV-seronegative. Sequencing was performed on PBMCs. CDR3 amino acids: CASSDSGGQPQHF. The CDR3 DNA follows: TGTGCCAGCAGTGACTCGGGGGGGCAGCCCCAGCATTTT.